The clone carrying this T cell receptor beta chain was found many times. Documented time point: newly diagnosed GD, antithyroid drugs for less than 3 months. PBMCs provided the RNA from which the TCR library was made. The CDR3 is made up of 15 amino acids. J was trimmed by 7 bases and V by 6 bases; bases with no gene match: 9. These data are taken from a study of regulatory T cells in long-lasting Graves disease. Arm-PCR of CDR3 regions and iRepertoire HTBI primers were used to build TCR beta libraries. TCRdb recomputed calls from the multiplex PCR reads with MiXCR, one row per CDR3 protein. The profile shows 240,000 or so distinct CDR3 sequences, 20% to 25% of them singletons.

The starting material was peripheral blood mononuclear cells (PBMCs), obtained at new diagnosis, from a patient treated with antithyroid drugs. J is TRBJ1-6 and V is TRBV12-3 or TRBV12-4, with 7 bases fitting TRBD1. This TCR came from a female donor with Graves disease. CDR3 residues: CASSPRQGRNSPLHF. CDR3 sequence (DNA): TGTGCCAGCAGCCCACGACAGGGTCGAAATTCACCCCTCCACTTT.